This TCR beta chain was sequenced during a study of T cell clonotyping in hematopoietic cell transplantation. Broader study findings: Without cell sorting, CD4 versus CD8 contributions remain unresolved.

Repertoires were generated with immunoSEQ multiplex PCR, while TCRdb's copy carries only in-frame clones and drops some. Of more than 40,000 clones in the sample, 95% were seen once. This clone was counted a single time. Its cognate antigen is unknown. Germline V gene sequence: CDR1 SQVTM, CDR2 ANQGSEA. CDR3 size: 14 residues. V lost 7 bases to trimming and J lost 1 base, with 16 bases between them. Source material: peripheral blood mononuclear cells. V gene TRBV29-1 combines with J gene TRBJ1-1; D not resolved. This clonotype was obtained from a man aged 30 to 45 in good health. Some clones in this sample may be carry-over from other donors' samples. Here the CDR3 DNA reads TGCAGCGCCCAAAGGTGGCAGACGAACACTGAAGCTTTCTTT. Amino acid sequence: CSAQRWQTNTEAFF.